The entry below describes one TCR beta chain. No antigen is known for it. This entry belongs to a study of cytomegalovirus exposure and HLA in healthy donors. General study findings and limits: Rare TCR sequences dominated, though some public TCRs recurred in many donors.

Germline lookup yields CDR1 MDHEN and CDR2 SYDVKM. The CDR3 is made up of 16 amino acids. The junction had 6 bases not matched to a gene; V was cut back by 4 bases and J by 0 bases. Some clones are missing from TCRdb's copy, which holds only in-frame ones; the method was immunoSEQ multiplex PCR. The repertoire consists of some 200,000 clones, with roughly 82% occurring once and the leading ten covering roughly an eighth. The receptor's source is a woman aged 25 to 39 in good health and CMV-seropositive. Sequencing was performed on PBMCs. This chain links TRBV28 with TRBJ2-1; 7 bases line up with TRBD2. CDR3 region: CASSSIAGTSYNEQFF. The CDR3 bases are TGTGCCAGCAGTTCTATAGCGGGTACCTCCTACAATGAGCAGTTCTTC.